These 10 T cell receptor beta chains came from one sample sequenced in a study of T-cell reconstitution after alpha-beta-depleted transplantation in children. During its preparation, the TCRbeta library received unique molecular identifiers. MiXCR was run by TCRdb on the PCR reads, yielding one entry per CDR3 protein. The data contain about 110,000 distinct CDR3 sequences, approximately 6% of them singletons. Sequences were derived from PBMCs, mostly from graft donor cells, sampled 360 days after TCRalphabeta/CD19-depleted stem cell transplant. The source of these receptors is a male patient aged 2-15 years who had a stem cell transplant for acute lymphoblastic leukemia, so the T cells may come from the graft donor.

This clonotype was observed at least ten times. The chain couples TRBV7-9 to TRBJ2-7; D unclear. The V end was cut by 4 bases, the J end by 2 bases, with 3 bases between. CDR3 length: 11 amino acids. Germline V lookup: CDR1 SEHNR, CDR2 FQNEAQ (reference sequence). The CDR3 bases are TGTGCCAGCAGCTACACCTACGAGCAGTACTTC. This translates into CASSYTYEQYF.

This clonotype was recorded many times. The chain combines TRBV24-1 with TRBJ2-2; 7 bases agree with TRBD1. Germline CDR1 KGHDR, CDR2 SFDVKD. This CDR3 contains 16 residues. Trimming took 4 bases from V and 1 from J; bases not matched to a gene: 5. The CDR3 here is CATSDVDRENTGELFF. Written as DNA, the CDR3 is TGTGCCACCAGTGACGTCGACAGGGAGAACACCGGGGAGCTGTTTTTT.

V and J are TRBV11-2 and TRBJ2-3, with D possibly being TRBD1 or TRBD2 (6 bases each). With 4 bases removed from V and 0 bases from J, the gap between germline ends came to 11 bases. Germline CDR1 and CDR2: SGHAT and FQNNGV. CDR3 length: 15 residues. CDR3 nucleotides: TGTGCCAGCAGCTATAGGGGGAGGAGCACAGATACGCAGTATTTT. This codes for CASSYRGRSTDTQYF.

This clonotype came up many times. The rearrangement joins TRBV27 to TRBJ1-5; D uncertain. Trimming took off 11 bases at V and 5 bases at J, with 4 bases between the two ends. Germline assignment: CDR1 MNHEY and CDR2 SMNVEV (reference sequence). This CDR3 has 9 residues. The CDR3 reads CASYQPQHF. CDR3 in DNA: TGTGCCTCGTATCAGCCCCAGCATTTT.

This clonotype was seen many times. The chain has TRBV6-2 or TRBV6-3 and TRBJ2-4; TRBD1 matches 9 bases. Losses at the gene ends were 9 bases for V and 8 bases for J; bases not matched to a gene: 8. The CDR3 sequence is 13 residues long. Germline lookup yields CDR1 MNHEY and CDR2 SVGEGT. The CDR3 DNA sequence: TGTGCCAGTTTGGGACAGGGAGTGTACATTCAGTACTTC. Amino acids: CASLGQGVYIQYF.

This clonotype was recorded at least ten times. This chain uses TRBV10-3 with TRBJ2-5; D is undetermined. There are 12 residues in the CDR3. Germline V gene sequence: CDR1 ENHRY, CDR2 SYGVKD. Trimming took off 0 bases at V and 3 bases at J, with 2 bases between the two ends. The CDR3, as DNA: TGTGCCATCAGTGAGTCTGAAGAGACCCAGTACTTC. Amino acids: CAISESEETQYF.

V gene TRBV19 combines with J gene TRBJ2-1, with 9 nucleotides matching TRBD2. The CDR3 consists of 15 residues. The germline V gene encodes CDR1 LNHDA and CDR2 SQIVND (reference sequence). The V and J ends lost 5 bases and 6 bases, in that order; junction bases with no gene match: 8. The CDR3 sequence is CASSRKREALNEQFF. The CDR3 region has the DNA TGTGCCAGTAGTCGGAAGCGGGAGGCCCTCAATGAGCAGTTCTTC.

The gene calls are TRBV4-3 and TRBJ1-4; TRBD1 might be the D (5 bases). Trimming removed 3 bases at V and 6 bases at J, with 14 bases between. The V gene's germline CDR1 is LGHNA and CDR2 YSLEER. The CDR3 sequence is 15 residues long. CDR3 region: CASSHSRGGDEKLFF. The CDR3 coding sequence is TGCGCCAGCAGCCATTCTAGGGGCGGCGATGAAAAACTGTTTTTT.

This chain uses TRBV7-9 with TRBJ1-1; D unclear. Deletions cut 3 bases from V and 7 bases from J, with 9 bases between. Germline loops: CDR1 SEHNR, CDR2 FQNEAQ (reference sequence). The CDR3 spans 12 residues. CDR3 region: CASSFPSGEAFF. The CDR3, as DNA: TGTGCCAGCAGCTTTCCATCGGGTGAAGCTTTCTTT.

This clonotype was picked up many times. The rearrangement uses TRBV11-2 and TRBJ2-7; D might be TRBD1 (6 bases). The ends were cut back, 10 bases at V and 3 bases at J, with 13 bases in the middle. The CDR3 runs to 12 residues. The V gene's germline CDR1 is SGHAT and CDR2 FQNNGV. CDR3 residues: CATTGLGYEQYF. The CDR3 region has the DNA TGTGCCACCACAGGGCTCGGCTACGAGCAGTACTTC.